The 20 T cell receptor beta chains below come from one sample, sequenced in a study of tumor and adjacent non-tumor tissue in lung cancer. A modified ARM-PCR protocol with three rounds of nested PCR amplified TCRbeta. TCRdb itself ran the multiplex PCR reads through MiXCR, one entry per CDR3 protein. The sample contains some 100,000 distinct CDR3 sequences, 80% of which appear only once. This sample's RNA came from whole unsorted tissue. Distant lung tissue was collected more than 3 cm away from the tumor edge. What was sequenced was distant non-tumor lung tissue. Receptors were obtained from a man in his 60s with small cell lung cancer.

Details on this clonotype: Relative to the germline gene, one junction end is altered; a read error may explain this. The chain combines TRBV10-3 with TRBJ2-1, with 7 bases aligning to TRBD2. The CDR3 totals 13 residues. Germline-derived CDR1 and CDR2 are ENHRY and SYGVKD. The chain's CDR3 is CAISEGGLNDQFF. The CDR3 nucleotides read TGCGCCATCAGTGAGGGAGGGCTGAATGATCAGTTCTTC.

The table lists this clonotype with a few counts. This may stem from a read error, because a much larger clone lies one nucleotide away. This chain uses TRBV6-6 with TRBJ2-7, with 8 bases that match TRBD2. Germline V gene sequence: CDR1 MNHNY, CDR2 SVGAGI (reference sequence). Trimming at V came to 6 bases and at J to 3 bases, leaving 13 bases not matched to a gene. This CDR3 region has 16 residues. The CDR3 sequence is CASRHSISGTNYEQYV. In DNA, the CDR3 is TGTGCCAGCAGACACTCCATTAGCGGGACGAACTACGAGCAGTACGTC.

As concerns this clonotype: Likely a read error: the CDR3 ends without its conserved phenylalanine or tryptophan. This sequence joins TRBV29-1 and TRBJ2-1; 13 bases match TRBD2. Germline V gene lookup returns CDR1 SQVTM and CDR2 ANQGSEA. The CDR3 has 13 residues. Here the CDR3 reads CSAPGLAGLEQFL. The CDR3 nucleotides read TGTAGCGCACCGGGACTAGCGGGACTAGAGCAGTTCTTA.

In regard to this clonotype: A read error may explain this, as a much larger clone is one base away. V gene TRBV29-1 combines with J gene TRBJ1-2; the D gene is possibly TRBD1 (6 bases). Germline V gives CDR1 SQVTM, CDR2 ANQGSEA. The CDR3 has 12 amino acids. The chain's CDR3 is CSVAGVQYGYAF. CDR3 sequence (DNA): TGCAGCGTCGCAGGGGTACAGTATGGCTACGCCTTC.

The chain's CDR3 is CASREISADVQFF. The CDR3, as DNA: TGTGCCAGCAGGGAGATCTCGGCGGATGTGCAGTTCTTC. The V call is TRBV6-5, the J call TRBJ2-1; D gene unclear. The V gene lost 6 bases and the J gene lost 12 bases, with 18 bases spanning the gap. The CDR3 is 13 amino acids. Germline V gene lookup returns CDR1 MNHEY and CDR2 SVGAGI.

The rearrangement links TRBV6-1 to TRBJ2-7; D not resolved. CDR3 length equals 12 residues. Germline-derived CDR1 and CDR2 are MNHNS and SASEGT. The CDR3 is CASSEKEYEQYV. The CDR3 DNA reads as TGTGCCAGTAGTGAAAAGGAGTACGAGCAGTACGTC.

The rearrangement links TRBV5-6 to TRBJ1-4; maybe TRBD1 (6 bases). Trimming shortened V by 3 bases and J by 8 bases, and 11 bases separated the two germline ends. CDR1 and CDR2 (germline): SGHDT, YYEEEE. The CDR3 length is 13 residues. The CDR3 nucleotides are TGTGCCAGCAGCTCGAGGGACACGGAAAAACTGTTTTTT. Protein sequence: CASSSRDTEKLFF.

This clonotype was counted many times. This sequence joins TRBV30 and TRBJ2-2, with 9 positions matching TRBD2. The CDR3 has 16 amino acids. V shed 2 bases, J shed 5 bases, and the junction held 9 bases outside the gene matches. CDR1 and CDR2 (germline): GTSNPN, SVGIG (reference sequence). CDR3 loop: CAWSSPGAGGTGELFF. CDR3 sequence (DNA): TGTGCCTGGAGTTCACCGGGAGCGGGAGGAACCGGGGAGCTGTTTTTT.

The chain is built from TRBV10-2 and TRBJ1-5; a weak D match, TRBD1 (6 bases). The V end lost 8 bases, the J end lost 3 bases, and 11 bases lay between the germline ends. Looked up from germline, CDR1 is WSHSY and CDR2 is SAAADI. CDR3 size: 13 residues. The chain's CDR3 is CASAQGTNQPQHF. The CDR3 DNA reads TGCGCCAGCGCACAGGGAACCAATCAGCCCCAGCATTTT.

Worth noting for this clonotype: A much larger clone is a single base away; this may be a read error. The chain recombines TRBV25-1 with TRBJ1-1, with TRBD1 matching over 8 bases. CDR1 and CDR2 (germline): MGHDK, SYGVNS. This CDR3 contains 14 residues. DNA for the CDR3: TGTGCCGGCAGGGGATTGGACAGGGCCACTGAAGCTTTCTTT. As protein: CAGRGLDRATEAFF.

Turning to this clonotype: One base away lies a much larger clone, so this may be a sequencing read error. This CDR3 is CASNWLTNQPQHF. DNA of the CDR3: TGTGCCAGCAACTGGCTGACCAATCAGCCCCAGCATTTT. This chain uses TRBV7-9 with TRBJ1-5, with D unresolved. The V and J ends lost 7 bases and 3 bases respectively, with 10 bases between them. This CDR3 is built from 13 residues. Germline-derived CDR1 and CDR2 are SEHNR and FQNEAQ (reference sequence).

As for this clonotype: The conserved phenylalanine or tryptophan is not found at the CDR3 terminus, so this likely reflects a read error. The DNA is left out, because the CDR3 cannot be placed on it with certainty; the CDR3 is given as TCRdb lists it. The rearrangement uses TRBV12-3 or TRBV12-4 and TRBJ1-1. The CDR3 is made up of 14 amino acids, end residues included. CDR3: CASSLRHLNTEVFL.

A word on this clonotype: Given the absence of the conserved phenylalanine or tryptophan at the CDR3 end, a read error is likely. The chain recombines TRBV11-2 with TRBJ2-1; no reliable D call. Germline assignment: CDR1 SGHAT and CDR2 FQNNGV. The CDR3 is made up of 14 amino acids. Trimming took 5 bases from V and 4 from J, leaving 12 bases between them. CDR3 sequence reads: CASSIAIGYNEQFV. The DNA for the CDR3 is TGTGCCAGCAGCATAGCCATAGGGTACAATGAGCAGTTCGTC.

V gene TRBV11-3 combines with J gene TRBJ2-2, with a possible D match to TRBD2 (6 bases). V lost 4 bases and J lost 6, with 15 bases in between. In germline, CDR1 is SGHNT, CDR2 YENEEA. This CDR3 spans 15 amino acids. Here the CDR3 DNA reads TGTGCCAGCAGCTACGGTAACGGAGGGGCCGGGGAGCTGTTTTTT. Its protein is CASSYGNGGAGELFF.

This clonotype is a singleton in its sample. A much bigger clone sits one base away, suggesting this may be a read error. V is TRBV20-1 and J is TRBJ1-5, with a tentative D call TRBD1 (5 bases). CDR1 and CDR2 from the germline V gene are DFQATT and SNEGSKA (reference sequence). The CDR3 is made up of 15 amino acids. CDR3 nucleotide sequence: TGCACTGCTAGCGCCGGACACTATAGCAATCAGCCCCAGCATTTT. It translates to CTASAGHYSNQPQHF.

This clonotype occurred a few times. The chain combines TRBV20-1 with TRBJ2-7; D is possibly TRBD1 (6 bases). Germline loops: CDR1 DFQATT, CDR2 SNEGSKA (reference sequence). Deletions cut 4 bases from V and 6 bases from J, with 13 bases between. The CDR3 runs to 12 residues. In DNA form, the CDR3 reads TGCAGTGCTAAAGGGCAGGGGATCGAGCAGTACGTC. This codes for CSAKGQGIEQYV.

In the case of this clonotype: Compared with germline, one end of the junction differs, possibly owing to a read error. The rearrangement links TRBV4-1 to TRBJ2-1, with 9 bases lining up with TRBD1. This CDR3 has 17 amino acids. The germline V gene encodes CDR1 MGHRA and CDR2 YSYEKL. This chain's CDR3 is CVSSQRYAGTGINEQFF. The DNA of the CDR3 is TGCGTCAGCAGCCAACGGTATGCCGGGACAGGGATCAATGAGCAGTTCTTC.

Details on this clonotype: At one end, the junction sequence differs from germline, possibly due to a read error. This sequence joins TRBV7-8 and TRBJ1-6, with unresolved D. Germline CDR1 reads SGHVS; CDR2 reads FQNEAQ. The CDR3 is made up of 15 amino acids. The CDR3 nucleotides read TGCGCCAGCAGCCAATCCGGAACTGGCGGCTCACCCCTCCACTTT. Translation gives CASSQSGTGGSPLHF.

Details on this clonotype: Relative to the germline gene, one junction end is altered; a read error may explain this. The CDR3 sequence: CSAGGQNTEAVF. In nucleotides, the CDR3 is TGCAGTGCTGGGGGACAGAACACTGAAGCTGTCTTC. The chain employs TRBV20-1 and TRBJ1-1; TRBD1 aligns across 7 bases. CDR3 size: 12 residues. Germline values: CDR1 DFQATT, CDR2 SNEGSKA (reference sequence).

A remark on this clonotype: This may be a read error: a much more frequent sequence differs by one nucleotide. The CDR3 does not end in the conserved phenylalanine or tryptophan, so this is likely a read error. The chain couples TRBV20-1 to TRBJ1-3; no clear D gene. V shed 3 bases and J shed 4 bases, with 16 bases lying between them. Germline values: CDR1 DFQATT, CDR2 SNEGSKA (reference sequence). The CDR3 spans 15 residues. The CDR3 coding sequence is TGCAGTGCTAGCCCTGACATCAGCGGAGGAAACACCATATATATT. It yields the protein CSASPDISGGNTIYI.